Listed below are T cell receptor beta chains from one sample, sequenced in a study of T-cell memory formation after mild COVID-19. TCRdb re-called the 5' RACE reads with MiXCR, one entry per CDR3 protein. The table has tens of thousands of distinct CDR3 sequences, about a tenth seen once. Sequenced input: PBMCs or a T cell subset sorted from them (not recorded which). These receptors came from a man between 18 and 35 years old who had mild COVID-19 (a few samples of this study predate the infection). Cell type and time point are not known. Each CDR3 is given with its conserved first and last residue. A D gene is named only where the DNA matches it firmly. Clone size, where shown, is once, few, many, or a class for clones that have expanded.

j_call: TRBJ2-2; d_call: .; v_call: TRBV7-6; clone_size: many; cdr3_aa: CASSLLLSPGELFF; cdr3_nt: TGTGCCAGCAGCTTACTATTGTCTCCCGGGGAGCTGTTTTTT
j_call: TRBJ1-5; d_call: .; v_call: TRBV4-1; clone_size: .; cdr3_aa: CASREGFNQPQHF; cdr3_nt: TGCGCCAGCAGGGAAGGGTTCAATCAGCCCCAGCATTTT
j_call: TRBJ1-5; d_call: .; v_call: TRBV5-1; clone_size: many; cdr3_aa: CASSRLPGQLSNQPQHF; cdr3_nt: TGCGCCAGCAGCCGTCTACCAGGACAGCTTAGCAATCAGCCCCAGCATTTT
j_call: TRBJ2-1; d_call: TRBD2; v_call: TRBV3-1; clone_size: .; cdr3_aa: CASSYGLGQQYEQFF; cdr3_nt: TGTGCCAGCAGCTACGGACTAGGTCAACAATATGAGCAGTTCTTC
j_call: TRBJ2-7; d_call: .; v_call: TRBV5-1; clone_size: many; cdr3_aa: CASSLETGESYEQYF; cdr3_nt: TGCGCCAGCAGCTTGGAGACGGGGGAGTCGTACGAGCAGTACTTC
j_call: TRBJ1-5; d_call: .; v_call: TRBV12-3/TRBV12-4; clone_size: few; cdr3_aa: CASSLVHGGLGQPQHF; cdr3_nt: TGTGCCAGCAGTTTGGTCCACGGGGGTTTGGGGCAGCCCCAGCATTTT
j_call: TRBJ2-6; d_call: TRBD2; v_call: TRBV7-2; clone_size: .; cdr3_aa: CATLGGAHGGANVLTF; cdr3_nt: TGTGCCACCCTCGGGGGGGCCCACGGCGGGGCCAACGTCCTGACTTTC
j_call: TRBJ1-4; d_call: .; v_call: TRBV7-6; clone_size: .; cdr3_aa: CASSLGLAVHEKLFF; cdr3_nt: TGTGCCAGCAGCTTAGGGCTAGCGGTGCATGAAAAACTGTTTTTT
j_call: TRBJ2-2; d_call: .; v_call: TRBV20-1; clone_size: few; cdr3_aa: CSARDLKGFNTGELFF; cdr3_nt: TGCAGTGCTAGAGATCTCAAAGGCTTTAACACCGGGGAGCTGTTTTTT
j_call: TRBJ2-6; d_call: .; v_call: TRBV20-1; clone_size: few; cdr3_aa: CSARDPSRALSGANVLTF; cdr3_nt: TGCAGTGCTAGAGACCCTTCCCGGGCCCTCTCTGGGGCCAACGTCCTGACTTTC
j_call: TRBJ2-3; d_call: .; v_call: TRBV3-1; clone_size: few; cdr3_aa: CASSQGLPGTQYF; cdr3_nt: TGTGCCAGCAGCCAAGGCCTCCCAGGTACGCAGTATTTT
j_call: TRBJ2-5; d_call: TRBD2; v_call: TRBV12-3/TRBV12-4; clone_size: many; cdr3_aa: CASSLMSGGQETQYF; cdr3_nt: TGTGCCAGCAGTTTGATGAGCGGGGGCCAAGAGACCCAGTACTTC
j_call: TRBJ2-6; d_call: TRBD1; v_call: TRBV20-1; clone_size: .; cdr3_aa: CSARDMVGTGTAGANVLTF; cdr3_nt: TGCAGTGCTAGAGATATGGTAGGGACAGGGACCGCTGGGGCCAACGTCCTGACTTTC
j_call: TRBJ2-3; d_call: TRBD1; v_call: TRBV28; clone_size: .; cdr3_aa: CASSLGTGWDTQYF; cdr3_nt: TGTGCCAGCAGTCTCGGGACAGGGTGGGATACGCAGTATTTT
j_call: TRBJ2-3; d_call: .; v_call: TRBV20-1; clone_size: many; cdr3_aa: CSAIRGVGTDTQYF; cdr3_nt: TGCAGTGCTATAAGGGGGGTGGGCACAGATACGCAGTATTTT
j_call: TRBJ2-1; d_call: .; v_call: TRBV18; clone_size: .; cdr3_aa: CASSPYFGDEQFF; cdr3_nt: TGTGCCAGCTCACCGTACTTTGGCGATGAGCAGTTCTTC
j_call: TRBJ2-3; d_call: TRBD2; v_call: TRBV29-1; clone_size: .; cdr3_aa: CSVGGPQRGGTDTQYF; cdr3_nt: TGCAGCGTTGGGGGACCTCAGCGGGGGGGCACAGATACGCAGTATTTT
j_call: TRBJ1-2; d_call: TRBD1; v_call: TRBV7-9; clone_size: .; cdr3_aa: CASSTRQGESYTF; cdr3_nt: TGTGCCAGCTCCACCCGACAGGGGGAAAGCTACACCTTC
j_call: TRBJ2-3; d_call: TRBD1; v_call: TRBV20-1; clone_size: .; cdr3_aa: CSARDTGQFTDTQYF; cdr3_nt: TGCAGTGCTAGAGACACGGGACAGTTCACAGATACGCAGTATTTT
j_call: TRBJ2-5; d_call: TRBD2; v_call: TRBV7-8; clone_size: few; cdr3_aa: CASSLWASGALETQYF; cdr3_nt: TGTGCCAGCAGCCTTTGGGCTAGCGGGGCTCTAGAGACCCAGTACTTC
j_call: TRBJ2-3; d_call: .; v_call: TRBV7-2; clone_size: few; cdr3_aa: CASSRRRVTDTQYF; cdr3_nt: TGTGCCAGCAGCCGTCGGAGGGTGACAGATACGCAGTATTTT
j_call: TRBJ2-1; d_call: .; v_call: TRBV5-1; clone_size: .; cdr3_aa: CASSQESSYNEQFF; cdr3_nt: TGCGCCAGCAGCCAGGAGAGCTCCTACAATGAGCAGTTCTTC
j_call: TRBJ2-3; d_call: .; v_call: TRBV9; clone_size: many; cdr3_aa: CASSSRSGAEYPPDTQYF; cdr3_nt: TGTGCCAGCAGCTCCCGATCGGGGGCCGAGTACCCCCCAGATACGCAGTATTTT
j_call: TRBJ2-4; d_call: .; v_call: TRBV29-1; clone_size: .; cdr3_aa: CSAETGQGVNIQYF; cdr3_nt: TGCAGCGCCGAGACGGGGCAAGGGGTAAACATTCAGTACTTC
j_call: TRBJ1-5; d_call: .; v_call: TRBV5-6; clone_size: .; cdr3_aa: CASSLFGGYQPQHF; cdr3_nt: TGTGCCAGCAGCTTGTTCGGGGGCTATCAGCCCCAGCATTTT
j_call: TRBJ1-1; d_call: .; v_call: TRBV7-2; clone_size: many; cdr3_aa: CASSKDGTNTEAFF; cdr3_nt: TGTGCCAGCAGCAAGGACGGAACGAACACTGAAGCTTTCTTT
j_call: TRBJ2-1; d_call: .; v_call: TRBV19; clone_size: few; cdr3_aa: CASTPMGGARNEQFF; cdr3_nt: TGTGCCAGTACCCCTATGGGGGGGGCTCGCAATGAGCAGTTCTTC
j_call: TRBJ2-1; d_call: .; v_call: TRBV6-2/TRBV6-3; clone_size: few; cdr3_aa: CASSLPRGAYNEQFF; cdr3_nt: TGTGCCAGCAGTCTACCAAGGGGGGCTTACAATGAGCAGTTCTTC
j_call: TRBJ2-1; d_call: TRBD1; v_call: TRBV6-5; clone_size: few; cdr3_aa: CASSYSNLVDRGRNEQFF; cdr3_nt: TGTGCCAGCAGTTACTCGAACTTGGTGGACAGGGGGCGAAATGAGCAGTTCTTC
j_call: TRBJ2-7; d_call: TRBD2; v_call: TRBV5-1; clone_size: .; cdr3_aa: CASSPPLADNYEQYF; cdr3_nt: TGCGCCAGCAGCCCCCCCCTAGCGGATAACTACGAGCAGTACTTC
j_call: TRBJ2-3; d_call: .; v_call: TRBV20-1; clone_size: few; cdr3_aa: CSARRAEGAGDTQYF; cdr3_nt: TGCAGCGCTAGAAGGGCGGAGGGGGCCGGAGATACGCAGTATTTT
j_call: TRBJ2-4; d_call: .; v_call: TRBV10-3; clone_size: few; cdr3_aa: CAISEDLAKNIQYF; cdr3_nt: TGTGCCATCAGTGAGGATCTCGCCAAAAACATTCAGTACTTC
j_call: TRBJ2-5; d_call: .; v_call: TRBV12-3/TRBV12-4; clone_size: many; cdr3_aa: CASSPRLHQETQYF; cdr3_nt: TGTGCCAGCAGTCCTCGACTACATCAAGAGACCCAGTACTTC
j_call: TRBJ1-1; d_call: .; v_call: TRBV29-1; clone_size: .; cdr3_aa: CSAEEGGAFF; cdr3_nt: TGCAGCGCGGAGGAAGGGGGGGCTTTCTTT
j_call: TRBJ1-1; d_call: .; v_call: TRBV12-3/TRBV12-4; clone_size: .; cdr3_aa: CASSFYRGTTEDFF; cdr3_nt: TGTGCCAGCAGTTTTTACCGTGGGACCACTGAAGATTTCTTT
j_call: TRBJ2-5; d_call: .; v_call: TRBV4-3; clone_size: .; cdr3_aa: CASSQGLTTLETQYF; cdr3_nt: TGCGCCAGCAGCCAAGGGCTAACGACGTTGGAGACCCAGTACTTC
j_call: TRBJ2-5; d_call: .; v_call: TRBV5-6; clone_size: many; cdr3_aa: CASSGTSTDPSTYNHQWGTQYF; cdr3_nt: TGTGCCAGCAGCGGGACCTCGACGGATCCATCAACATACAATCATCAGTGGGGGACCCAGTACTTC
j_call: TRBJ2-4; d_call: .; v_call: TRBV11-2; clone_size: .; cdr3_aa: CASSSTGNIQYF; cdr3_nt: TGTGCCAGCAGCTCTACGGGGAACATTCAGTACTTC
j_call: TRBJ2-1; d_call: .; v_call: TRBV28; clone_size: many; cdr3_aa: CASSLRGAGYNEQFF; cdr3_nt: TGTGCCAGCAGTTTGCGGGGCGCGGGGTACAATGAGCAGTTCTTC
j_call: TRBJ2-5; d_call: .; v_call: TRBV7-2; clone_size: few; cdr3_aa: CASSANGGEETQYF; cdr3_nt: TGTGCCAGCAGCGCCAACGGAGGGGAAGAGACCCAGTACTTC
j_call: TRBJ2-7; d_call: .; v_call: TRBV7-2; clone_size: many; cdr3_aa: CASSRGWGVQTSYEQYF; cdr3_nt: TGTGCCAGCAGCCGGGGATGGGGGGTTCAAACCTCCTACGAGCAGTACTTC
j_call: TRBJ2-3; d_call: TRBD1; v_call: TRBV5-1; clone_size: many; cdr3_aa: CASAGTGVPDTQYF; cdr3_nt: TGCGCCAGCGCCGGGACAGGGGTGCCAGATACGCAGTATTTT
j_call: TRBJ2-5; d_call: TRBD2; v_call: TRBV7-6; clone_size: few; cdr3_aa: CASSLVTSGGPTQETQYF; cdr3_nt: TGTGCCAGCAGCTTAGTGACTAGCGGGGGGCCTACTCAAGAGACCCAGTACTTC
j_call: TRBJ1-2; d_call: .; v_call: TRBV24-1; clone_size: .; cdr3_aa: CATSDPSMGIGYTF; cdr3_nt: TGTGCCACCAGTGACCCCTCGATGGGGATCGGCTACACCTTC
j_call: TRBJ2-3; d_call: TRBD2; v_call: TRBV20-1; clone_size: many; cdr3_aa: CSARTSGGTDTQYF; cdr3_nt: TGCAGTGCTAGGACTAGCGGGGGAACAGATACGCAGTATTTT
j_call: TRBJ2-3; d_call: .; v_call: TRBV5-1; clone_size: many; cdr3_aa: CASPPRGPDTQYF; cdr3_nt: TGCGCCAGCCCCCCCCGGGGCCCAGATACGCAGTATTTT
j_call: TRBJ2-2; d_call: .; v_call: TRBV19; clone_size: .; cdr3_aa: CASSLKIPPGELFF; cdr3_nt: TGTGCCAGTAGTTTGAAGATCCCTCCCGGGGAGCTGTTTTTT
j_call: TRBJ1-5; d_call: .; v_call: TRBV7-9; clone_size: many; cdr3_aa: CASSLALSNQPQHF; cdr3_nt: TGTGCCAGCAGCTTAGCGCTCAGTAATCAGCCCCAGCATTTT
j_call: TRBJ2-3; d_call: .; v_call: TRBV6-2/TRBV6-3; clone_size: few; cdr3_aa: CASSYPTDTQYF; cdr3_nt: TGTGCCAGCAGTTACCCCACAGATACGCAGTATTTT
j_call: TRBJ1-5; d_call: .; v_call: TRBV9; clone_size: .; cdr3_aa: CASGGGISNQPQHF; cdr3_nt: TGTGCCAGCGGCGGGGGCATTAGCAATCAGCCCCAGCATTTT
j_call: TRBJ1-1; d_call: .; v_call: TRBV12-5; clone_size: few; cdr3_aa: CASGLVLRQPAEAFF; cdr3_nt: TGTGCTAGTGGTTTGGTACTTCGGCAGCCTGCTGAAGCTTTCTTT
j_call: TRBJ2-2; d_call: TRBD1; v_call: TRBV7-2; clone_size: many; cdr3_aa: CASSFGQGASGELFF; cdr3_nt: TGTGCCAGCAGCTTCGGACAGGGGGCTTCCGGGGAGCTGTTTTTT
j_call: TRBJ1-1; d_call: .; v_call: TRBV4-2; clone_size: .; cdr3_aa: CASSQGEQGEAFF; cdr3_nt: TGTGCCAGCAGCCAAGGTGAGCAGGGGGAAGCTTTCTTT